The clone carrying this TCR beta chain has only a few counts. This CDR3 spans 12 amino acids. Trimming stripped 6 bases from V and 2 bases from J, with 7 bases between. Source study methods: For nucleated cells, counts were estimated from reference gene primer amplification. This table comes from immunoSEQ multiplex PCR, and its TCRdb copy is limited to in-frame clones, with some not included. V and J calls and clone size are as listed in that table; D and trimming were resolved from the DNA. Here the sample spans about 190,000 clones, more than 85% being singletons. The sample belongs to a study of blood T cell repertoires in COVID-19. Overall study context: The samples span acute and convalescent COVID-19 from the United States, Italy and Spain. Sample material is recorded as cDNA or gDNA derived from T cells, B-cell-depleted T cells, or PBMCs.

The sample taken for sequencing was peripheral blood. This clonotype originated in a man younger than 45 with acute or convalescent COVID-19. The chain carries TRBV12-3 or TRBV12-4 and TRBJ2-5, with D maybe TRBD2 (5 bases). The CDR3, as DNA: TGTGCCAGCAGGCTAGCTCAAGAGACCCAGTACTTC. It yields the protein CASRLAQETQYF.